These 9 T cell receptor beta chains share one sample of origin, sequenced in a study of cytomegalovirus exposure and HLA in healthy donors (dated by TCRdb to the late 2010s). The library was made by the immunoSEQ multiplex PCR assay. A mixture of 60 forward primers for TCR Vbeta segments and 13 reverse primers for TCR Jbeta segments was used in the multiplex PCR. The table comes from immuneACCESS by way of TCRdb, which keeps in-frame sequences with V and J called. Part of the clones is missing from these tables; in studies checked, under half for an unresolved V gene and the rest for unknown reasons. The sample has 150,000 to 250,000 clones on record, about 79% of them singletons. The top ten clones comprise about 0.094% of the sample. Sequencing was done on a sample of PBMCs. These receptor sequences come from a boy younger than 10 in good health and CMV-seronegative.

The V call is TRBV11-3, the J call TRBJ2-2; 8 positions agree with TRBD1. The ends lost 5 bases at V and 3 bases at J; junction bases unmatched: 5. This CDR3 comprises 15 residues. Germline CDR1 and CDR2: SGHNT and YENEEA. In DNA, the CDR3 is TGTGCCAGCAGCCATGGACAGGGTGACACCGGGGAGCTGTTTTTT. This gives the protein CASSHGQGDTGELFF.

This chain links TRBV25-1 with TRBJ1-4; the match to TRBD1 covers 8 bases. The germline V gene has CDR1 MGHDK and CDR2 SYGVNS. This CDR3 has 16 amino acids. V shed 2 bases, J shed 7 bases, and the junction held 9 bases outside the gene matches. The CDR3 is CASSEAGTGRGEKLFF. In DNA, the CDR3 is TGTGCCAGCAGTGAAGCGGGGACAGGCCGGGGTGAAAAACTGTTTTTT.

The V and J genes are TRBV6-1 and TRBJ1-6; D remains unclear. The germline V gene has CDR1 MNHNS and CDR2 SASEGT. Trimming took 1 base from V and 5 from J, leaving 12 bases between them. The CDR3 totals 16 residues. CDR3 coding DNA: TGTGCCAGCAGTGAAGACGTGAGGAGAGATAATTCACCCCTCCACTTT. Translating gives CASSEDVRRDNSPLHF.

J is TRBJ2-1 and V is TRBV7-3; 11 bases map to TRBD1. This CDR3 region has 18 residues. The trim removed 5 bases at V and 7 bases at J, leaving 16 bases unmatched. Germline V gene data show CDR1 as SGHTA and CDR2 as FQGTGA. Written as DNA, the CDR3 is TGTGCCAGCAGCGCCATACCCACCGGGACAGGGGGTCTTAATGAGCAGTTCTTC. It is translated as CASSAIPTGTGGLNEQFF.

The V call is TRBV6-5, the J call TRBJ2-5; TRBD2 matches at 8 bases. The length of the CDR3 is 14 residues. Germline CDR1 and CDR2: MNHEY and SVGAGI. V lost 6 bases, J lost 5 bases, and 8 bases stayed unmatched. CDR3 region: CASRPARGVETQYF. In DNA form, the CDR3 reads TGTGCCAGCAGACCAGCGCGGGGGGTGGAGACCCAGTACTTC.

The CDR3 DNA reads TGTGCCAGCAGGACCACAGGGGCCGGCCAAGAGACCCAGTACTTC. This codes for CASRTTGAGQETQYF. The rearrangement joins TRBV6-6 to TRBJ2-5, with TRBD1 identical over 7 bases. Trimming cost V 6 bases and J 1 base; bases outside gene matches: 8. This CDR3 region has 15 residues. Germline CDR1 reads MNHNY; CDR2 reads SVGAGI (reference sequence).

The chain links TRBV28 to TRBJ2-2; TRBD1 aligns across 10 bases. CDR3 length: 15 residues. CDR1 and CDR2 (germline): MDHEN, SYDVKM. The V segment lost 6 bases and the J segment 4 bases; nucleotides outside the gene matches: 5. The CDR3 region is CASSLRTGGTGELFF. CDR3 bases: TGTGCCAGCAGCCTACGGACAGGGGGCACCGGGGAGCTGTTTTTT.

The V call is TRBV2, the J call TRBJ2-4; D might be TRBD1 (5 bases). V was trimmed by 1 base and J by 6 bases, leaving 7 bases between them. CDR3 length: 13 amino acids. CDR1 and CDR2 from the germline V gene are SNHLY and FYNNEI. DNA for the CDR3: TGTGCCAGCAGTGAAGGACAGATAAACATTCAGTACTTC. It specifies CASSEGQINIQYF.

This clone was picked up one time. V gene TRBV19 combines with J gene TRBJ1-1; the D is unclear. Germline CDR1 is LNHDA and CDR2 is SQIVND (reference sequence). The CDR3 runs 11 residues. Trimming took 3 bases from V and 10 from J, leaving 9 bases between them. The CDR3 protein is CASSIKRRAFF. The CDR3 region has the DNA TGTGCCAGTAGTATTAAGAGGAGAGCTTTCTTT.